This TCR beta chain was obtained from a study of blood T cell repertoires in COVID-19. This CDR3 is 10 amino acids long. Methods used by the authors: Reference gene primers were amplified, and this amplification served to estimate nucleated cell counts. TCRdb keeps only in-frame clones here, not all; method: immunoSEQ multiplex PCR. D and trimming come from the DNA, and the V and J calls and clone size come from that table. The sample has around 160,000 clones, approximately 87% seen once. The chain carries TRBV21-1 and TRBJ2-3; the D call TRBD1 from the table was never checked on the DNA. TRBV21-1 is a known pseudogene. Specimen: PBMCs or T cells enriched from blood (not recorded which). This receptor was taken from a woman aged 25 to 39 with acute COVID-19. The CDR3 region has the DNA TGTGCCAGCCAGGGACAAAGGCAGTATTTT. It is translated as CASQGQRQYF.